The T cell receptor beta chain under discussion was sequenced for a study of T cell responses to AZD1222 COVID-19 vaccine. Turning to the study itself: The study pooled second doses at about 4 or about 12 weeks. Study-level findings and limits: Donors skewed white British and female; clonal diversity was possibly underestimated. Repertoire sampling occurred only after the peak T cell response.

This clone has more than one count but fewer than ten. Its antigen is not identified. Assay: immunoSEQ multiplex PCR; the TCRdb copy retains only in-frame clones and omits some. The repertoire has over 130,000 clones, about 95% of them found once; the top ten carry 0.95% to 1.5%. This CDR3 has 15 residues. V was pared by 0 bases and J by 0 bases, with 6 bases between. Germline CDR1 KGHSH, CDR2 LQKENI. The source is an adult in good health. The sample in question was peripheral blood, obtained on day 0 of AZD1222 vaccination. The chain carries TRBV18 and TRBJ1-3; D is unclear. Here the CDR3 DNA reads TGTGCCAGCTCACCACCTTCCAACTCTGGAAACACCATATATTTT. It codes for CASSPPSNSGNTIYF.